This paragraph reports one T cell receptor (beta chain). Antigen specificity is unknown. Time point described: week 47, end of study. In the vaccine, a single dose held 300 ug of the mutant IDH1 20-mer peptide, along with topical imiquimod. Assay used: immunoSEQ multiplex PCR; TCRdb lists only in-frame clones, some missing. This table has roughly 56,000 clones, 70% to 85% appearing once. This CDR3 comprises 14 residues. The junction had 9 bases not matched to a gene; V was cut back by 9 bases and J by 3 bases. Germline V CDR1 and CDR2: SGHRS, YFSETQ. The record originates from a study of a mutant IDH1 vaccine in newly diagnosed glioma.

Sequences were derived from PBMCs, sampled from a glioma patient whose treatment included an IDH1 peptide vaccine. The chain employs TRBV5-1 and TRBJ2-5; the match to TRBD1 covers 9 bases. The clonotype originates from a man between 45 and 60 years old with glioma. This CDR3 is CATGKGQGEETQYF. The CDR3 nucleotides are TGCGCCACCGGGAAGGGACAGGGAGAAGAGACCCAGTACTTC.